This section outlines one TCR beta chain sequence together with its context. Its antigen is not known. A patient was excluded if there was uncontrolled infection, other autoimmune disease, pregnancy or lactation. What was amplified from RNA transcripts were TCR beta CDR3 regions. Carried out on the TCR CDR3, a first-round RT-PCR used the HTBI primer set. TCRdb re-derived calls from the multiplex PCR reads in MiXCR, one entry per CDR3 protein. The sample carries more than 300,000 distinct CDR3 sequences, about 15% recorded once. The record originates from a study of T cells in Graves' hyperthyroidism and ophthalmopathy. Findings and limits, study-wide: Most thyroid clonotypes expanded above 0.001 were also detected in blood. From stable hyperthyroidism, ophthalmopathy was separated by a 13 V-J model.

Sequencing was performed on blood. This TCR was recovered from a woman aged 60-75 years with Graves' hyperthyroidism.

CDR3 bases: TGTGCCACCAGCACTAGAGGGAACACCGGGGAGCTGTTTTTT. This sequence encodes CATSTRGNTGELFF. The chain joins TRBV15 to TRBJ2-2, with D unresolved. The germline CDR1 and CDR2 sequences are LNHNV and YYDKDF (reference sequence). Between the trimmed V and J ends, which lost 4 bases and 1 base, there was a span of 7 bases. The CDR3 spans 14 residues.